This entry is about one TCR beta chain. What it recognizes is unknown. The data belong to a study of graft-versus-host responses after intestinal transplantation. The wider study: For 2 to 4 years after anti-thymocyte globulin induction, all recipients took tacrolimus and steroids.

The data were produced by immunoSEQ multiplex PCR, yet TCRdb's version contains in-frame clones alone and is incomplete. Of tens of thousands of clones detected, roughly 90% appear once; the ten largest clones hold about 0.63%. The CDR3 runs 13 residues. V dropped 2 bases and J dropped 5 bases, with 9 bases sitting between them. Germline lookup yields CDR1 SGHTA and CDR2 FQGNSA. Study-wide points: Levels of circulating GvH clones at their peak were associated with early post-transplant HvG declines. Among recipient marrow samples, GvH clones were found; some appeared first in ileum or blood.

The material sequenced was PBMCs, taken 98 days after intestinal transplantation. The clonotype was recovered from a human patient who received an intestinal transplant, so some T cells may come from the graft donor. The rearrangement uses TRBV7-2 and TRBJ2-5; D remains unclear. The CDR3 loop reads CASSLSIVETQYF. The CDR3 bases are TGTGCCAGCAGCTTAAGTATCGTCGAGACCCAGTACTTC.